Below are 20 T cell receptor beta chains sequenced from a single sample in a study of T cell changes during pregnancy in multiple sclerosis. TCRdb's copy holds only in-frame clones and misses some; the assay was immunoSEQ multiplex PCR. In the table there are tens of thousands of clones, roughly 93% of which are singletons. The starting material was peripheral blood, obtained in the second trimester of pregnancy. Receptors were obtained from a female donor with multiple sclerosis, enrolled in a pregnancy study.

The chain is built from TRBV29-1 and TRBJ2-3, with 7 positions matching TRBD1. The CDR3 runs to 16 residues. V was pared by 6 bases and J by 6 bases, with 18 bases of the junction left unmatched. Germline V CDR1 and CDR2: SQVTM, ANQGSEA. CDR3 amino acids: CSVEGAWGPSLDTQYF. The DNA of the CDR3 is TGCAGCGTAGAGGGGGCGTGGGGACCGAGTTTGGATACGCAGTATTTT.

This sequence joins TRBV29-1 and TRBJ1-1; D may be TRBD1 (6 bases). The CDR3 sequence is 18 residues long. The V and J ends lost 2 bases and 5 bases respectively, with 27 bases between them. From germline, CDR1 is SQVTM and CDR2 ANQGSEA. This CDR3 is CSVESASIRVRGGTEAFF. CDR3 sequence (DNA): TGCAGCGTTGAATCCGCATCCATCAGGGTTCGAGGGGGTACTGAAGCTTTCTTT.

The chain links TRBV15 to TRBJ2-7, with 9 bases fitting TRBD1. CDR1 LNHNV and CDR2 YYDKDF come from the germline V gene (reference sequence). The CDR3 consists of 14 residues. Losses at the gene ends were 6 bases for V and 7 bases for J; bases not matched to a gene: 10. CDR3 protein: CATRRDRDMQEQYF. The CDR3 DNA is TGTGCCACCAGACGGGACAGGGATATGCAGGAGCAGTACTTC.

The chain combines TRBV6-1 with TRBJ1-5, with unresolved D. Trimming took 7 bases from V and 0 from J, leaving 7 bases between them. Per the germline V gene, CDR1 is MNHNS and CDR2 is SASEGT. CDR3 length: 13 amino acids. CDR3 protein: CASKQYSNQPQHF. CDR3 DNA sequence: TGTGCCAGCAAACAGTATAGCAATCAGCCCCAGCATTTT.

This rearrangement joins TRBV4-2 to TRBJ2-2, with D perhaps TRBD2 (6 bases). V gave up 4 bases and J gave up 2 bases, with 17 bases separating them. Looked up from germline, CDR1 is LGHNA and CDR2 is YNFKEQ. The CDR3 runs 17 residues. CDR3 in amino acids: CASSRRVAVSNTGELFF. DNA of the CDR3: TGTGCCAGCAGCCGCCGAGTAGCGGTCTCCAACACCGGGGAGCTGTTTTTT.

Concerning this clone: This sequence may be a read error, since a much larger clone differs from it by one base. CDR3: CASNEQENTEAFF. CDR3 coding DNA: TGTGCCAGCAATGAACAGGAGAACACTGAAGCTTTCTTT. The rearrangement joins TRBV6-1 to TRBJ1-1; maybe TRBD1 (5 bases). This CDR3 is built from 13 residues. Germline CDR1 MNHNS, CDR2 SASEGT.

The CDR3 is CATSRDWRQGLETQYF. The CDR3 coding sequence is TGTGCCACCAGCAGAGATTGGAGACAGGGTTTAGAGACCCAGTACTTC. J is TRBJ2-5 and V is TRBV15; 7 bases map to TRBD1. V was pared by 0 bases and J by 4 bases, with 8 bases of the junction left unmatched. Germline V gives CDR1 LNHNV, CDR2 YYDKDF (reference sequence). The length of the CDR3 is 16 residues.

V usage is TRBV7-9 and J usage is TRBJ1-5, with TRBD1 matching 7 bases. The CDR3 is 15 amino acids. Looked up from germline, CDR1 is SEHNR and CDR2 is FQNEAQ (reference sequence). V shed 5 bases and J 6 bases; nucleotides not matched to a gene: 10. The CDR3 loop reads CASSPWTGGGQPQHF. For the CDR3, the DNA is TGTGCCAGCAGCCCATGGACAGGAGGGGGTCAGCCCCAGCATTTT. Full variable domain (missing parts from reference TRBV7-9 and TRBJ1-5): DTGVSQNPRHKITKRGQNVTFRCDPISEHNRLYWYRQTLGQGPEFLTYFQNEAQLEKSRLLSDRFSAERPKGSFSTLEIQRTEQGDSAMYLCASSPWTGGGQPQHFGDGTRLSIL.

The genes are TRBV2 and TRBJ2-2; maybe TRBD1 (5 bases). Germline CDR1 is SNHLY and CDR2 is FYNNEI. V was trimmed by 3 bases and J by 5 bases, leaving 10 bases between them. The CDR3 is 14 residues long. This CDR3 is CASSEEGVTGELFF. The CDR3 bases are TGTGCCAGCAGTGAGGAAGGGGTGACCGGGGAGCTGTTTTTT.

V and J are TRBV28 and TRBJ2-7; maybe TRBD2 (6 bases). V lost 6 bases, J lost 2 bases, and 8 bases lay in between. The CDR3 spans 12 residues. CDR1 is MDHEN and CDR2 is SYDVKM in the germline V gene. The DNA of the CDR3 is TGTGCCAGCAGGGAGGGAACCTACGAGCAGTACTTC. It yields the protein CASREGTYEQYF.

This chain connects TRBV7-8 to TRBJ2-7, with 8 bases that match TRBD2. Unmatched junction bases numbered 7, after V lost 1 base and J lost 2 bases. From germline, CDR1 is SGHVS and CDR2 FQNEAQ. The CDR3 has 16 residues. The CDR3 is CASSLGSGSGAYEQYF. CDR3 sequence (DNA): TGTGCCAGCAGCTTAGGCAGCGGGAGCGGCGCCTACGAGCAGTACTTC.

The chain combines TRBV7-2 with TRBJ1-2; 8 nucleotides match TRBD1. This CDR3 comprises 16 residues. Germline-derived CDR1 and CDR2 are SGHTA and FQGNSA. V lost 2 bases, J lost 4 bases, and 9 bases stayed unmatched. The CDR3 DNA is TGTGCCAGCAGCTTAACCCACACAGGGGGAGGCTATGGCTACACCTTC. Its translation: CASSLTHTGGGYGYTF.

This sequence joins TRBV19 and TRBJ2-7; weak D call: TRBD1 (5 bases). Germline V gene sequence: CDR1 LNHDA, CDR2 SQIVND (reference sequence). CDR3 length: 12 amino acids. The ends were cut back, 3 bases at V and 6 bases at J, with 9 bases in the middle. CDR3 loop: CASSILGREQYF. Written as DNA, the CDR3 is TGTGCCAGTAGTATCCTGGGGCGCGAGCAGTACTTC.

The V gene is TRBV7-9, the J gene TRBJ1-1; D is unresolved. Germline V lookup: CDR1 SEHNR, CDR2 FQNEAQ (reference sequence). The V gene lost 7 bases and the J gene lost 6 bases, with 21 bases spanning the gap. The CDR3 consists of 15 residues. The CDR3 spells CASNPRAGGGAEAFF. The CDR3 DNA is TGTGCCAGCAACCCCCGGGCCGGTGGAGGCGCTGAAGCTTTCTTT.

This clone is a singleton in its sample. The chain links TRBV20-1 to TRBJ2-2, with D possibly being TRBD1 (5 bases). CDR1 and CDR2 from the germline V gene are DFQATT and SNEGSKA (reference sequence). V lost 3 bases and J lost 7, with 6 bases in between. CDR3 length: 11 residues. CDR3 loop: CSARGHGELFF. DNA for the CDR3: TGCAGTGCTAGGGGGCACGGGGAGCTGTTTTTT.

The chain employs TRBV7-6 and TRBJ2-3, with D hard to call. Deletions cut 1 base from V and 1 base from J, with 9 bases between. There are 15 residues in the CDR3. Germline V gene lookup returns CDR1 SGHVS and CDR2 FNYEAQ. The CDR3 DNA follows: TGTGCCAGCAGCTTAGGTGGGCAGGGCACAGATACGCAGTATTTT. As protein: CASSLGGQGTDTQYF.

V is TRBV14 and J is TRBJ2-7; D gene unclear. Trimming removed 5 bases at V and 3 bases at J, with 11 bases between. The CDR3 is 13 residues long. Germline V gene sequence: CDR1 SGHDN, CDR2 FVKESK. CDR3 region: CASSFAPVYEQYF. CDR3 DNA sequence: TGTGCCAGCAGCTTTGCACCAGTCTACGAGCAGTACTTC. Together with reference TRBV14 and TRBJ2-7, the CDR3 gives the full variable domain: EAGVTQFPSHSVIEKGQTVTLRCDPISGHDNLYWYRRVMGKEIKFLLHFVKESKQDESGMPNNRFLAERTGGTYSTLKVQPAELEDSGVYFCASSFAPVYEQYFGPGTRLTVT.

This clone was observed a single time. The chain carries TRBV29-1 and TRBJ2-2; 7 bases line up with TRBD1. The CDR3 is 15 residues long. V was clipped by 7 bases and J by 5 bases; unmatched bases: 13. The germline V gene has CDR1 SQVTM and CDR2 ANQGSEA. CDR3 region: CSAARRDSKTGELFF. The DNA for the CDR3 is TGCAGCGCGGCACGCCGGGACAGCAAGACCGGGGAGCTGTTTTTT.

The chain links TRBV10-2 to TRBJ1-4, with 10 positions matching TRBD1. Germline values: CDR1 WSHSY, CDR2 SAAADI. Losses at the gene ends were 6 bases for V and 7 bases for J; bases not matched to a gene: 5. The CDR3 covers 14 residues. CDR3 nucleotides: TGCGCCAGCAGCAGACAGGGGGCTGGTGAAAAACTGTTTTTT. It codes for CASSRQGAGEKLFF.

The chain carries TRBV6-1 and TRBJ2-7; a weak D match, TRBD2 (5 bases). Germline V gene sequence: CDR1 MNHNS, CDR2 SASEGT. This CDR3 region has 14 residues. The V gene lost 6 bases and the J gene lost 4 bases, with 16 bases spanning the gap. In DNA, the CDR3 is TGTGCCAGCAGCCCCTGGGGAGCCAGTTACGAGCAGTACTTC. It is translated as CASSPWGASYEQYF.